This T cell receptor beta chain was sequenced in a study of blood T cell repertoires in COVID-19. Study as a whole: Donors in the United States, Italy and Spain gave samples during acute or convalescent COVID-19. T cells, B-cell-depleted T cells, or PBMCs supplied cDNA or gDNA.

Per the study methods: The authors estimated nucleated cell counts from reference gene primer amplification. Generated by immunoSEQ multiplex PCR, the TCRdb table keeps only in-frame clones and is missing some. V and J calls plus clone size are reproduced from that table; the DNA served to infer D and trimming. Of about 69,000 clones listed, 90% are singletons. The CDR3 spans 16 residues. Germline CDR1 reads SNHLY; CDR2 reads FYNNEI. Trimming stripped 8 bases from V and 4 bases from J, with 21 bases between. The genes are TRBV2 and TRBJ2-1; D is perhaps TRBD1 (5 bases). The clonotype originates from a woman aged 18-29 years with acute or convalescent COVID-19. The sequenced sample was peripheral blood. Written as DNA, the CDR3 is TGTGCCAGCTCCCGAACCCCTGACAGATCGTACAATGAGCAGTTCTTC. Amino acid sequence: CASSRTPDRSYNEQFF.